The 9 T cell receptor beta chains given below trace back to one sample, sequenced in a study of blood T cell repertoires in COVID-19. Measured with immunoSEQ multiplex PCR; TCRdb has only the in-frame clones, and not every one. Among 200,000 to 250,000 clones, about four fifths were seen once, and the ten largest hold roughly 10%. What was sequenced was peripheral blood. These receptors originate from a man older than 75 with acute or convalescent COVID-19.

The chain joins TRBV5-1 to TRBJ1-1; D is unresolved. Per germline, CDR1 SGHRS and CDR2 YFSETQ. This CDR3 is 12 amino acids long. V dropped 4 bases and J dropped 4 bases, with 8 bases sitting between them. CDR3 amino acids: CASSPPGTEAFF. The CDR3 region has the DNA TGCGCCAGCAGCCCCCCGGGCACTGAAGCTTTCTTT.

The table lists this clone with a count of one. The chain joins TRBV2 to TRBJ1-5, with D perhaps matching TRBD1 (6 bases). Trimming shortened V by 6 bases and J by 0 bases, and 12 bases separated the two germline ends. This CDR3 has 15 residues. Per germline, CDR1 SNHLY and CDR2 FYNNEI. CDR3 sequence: CASSLDSFSNQPQHF. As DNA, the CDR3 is TGTGCCAGCAGCCTGGACAGCTTTAGCAATCAGCCCCAGCATTTT.

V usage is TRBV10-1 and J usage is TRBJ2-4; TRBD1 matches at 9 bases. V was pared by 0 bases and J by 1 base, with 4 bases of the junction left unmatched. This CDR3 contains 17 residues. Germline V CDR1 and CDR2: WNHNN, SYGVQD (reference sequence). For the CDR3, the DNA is TGCGCCAGCAGTGAGTCCGGGACAGGGAAGGCCAAAAACATTCAGTACTTC. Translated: CASSESGTGKAKNIQYF.

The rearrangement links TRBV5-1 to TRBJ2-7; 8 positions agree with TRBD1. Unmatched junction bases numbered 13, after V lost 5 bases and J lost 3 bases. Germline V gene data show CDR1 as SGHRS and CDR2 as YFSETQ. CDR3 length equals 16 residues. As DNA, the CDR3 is TGCGCCAGCAGGCAATTTTCCGGGACAGGATTCTACGAGCAGTACTTC. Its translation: CASRQFSGTGFYEQYF.

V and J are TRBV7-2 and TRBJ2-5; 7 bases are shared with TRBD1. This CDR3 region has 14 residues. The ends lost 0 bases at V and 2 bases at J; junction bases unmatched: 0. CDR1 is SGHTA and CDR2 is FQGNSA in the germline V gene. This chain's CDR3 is CASSLAGQQETQYF. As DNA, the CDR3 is TGTGCCAGCAGCTTAGCGGGACAGCAAGAGACCCAGTACTTC.

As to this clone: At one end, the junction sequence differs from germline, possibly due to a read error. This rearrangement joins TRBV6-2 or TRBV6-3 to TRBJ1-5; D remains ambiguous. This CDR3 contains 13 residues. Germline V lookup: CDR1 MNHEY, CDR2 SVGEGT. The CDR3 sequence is CASSDSSLQPQHF. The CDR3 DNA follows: TGTGCCAGCAGTGACTCGTCCCTTCAGCCCCAGCATTTT.

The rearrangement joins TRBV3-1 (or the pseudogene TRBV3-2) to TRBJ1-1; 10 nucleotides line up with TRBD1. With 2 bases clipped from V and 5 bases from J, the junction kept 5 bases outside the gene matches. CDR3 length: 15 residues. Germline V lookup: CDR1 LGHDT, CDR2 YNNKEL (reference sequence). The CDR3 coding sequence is TGTGCCAGCAGCCAACCGACAGGGGGCCGTACTGAAGCTTTCTTT. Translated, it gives CASSQPTGGRTEAFF.

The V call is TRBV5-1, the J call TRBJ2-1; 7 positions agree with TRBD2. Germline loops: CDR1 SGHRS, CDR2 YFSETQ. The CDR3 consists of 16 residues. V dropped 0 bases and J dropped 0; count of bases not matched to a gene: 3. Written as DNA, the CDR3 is TGCGCCAGCAGCTTGGGGGGAGGGGTCTCCTACAATGAGCAGTTCTTC. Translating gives CASSLGGGVSYNEQFF.

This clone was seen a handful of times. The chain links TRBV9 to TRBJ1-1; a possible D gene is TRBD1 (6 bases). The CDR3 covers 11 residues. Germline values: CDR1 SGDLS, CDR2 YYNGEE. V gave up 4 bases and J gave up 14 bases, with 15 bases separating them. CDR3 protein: CASSTPGQTFF. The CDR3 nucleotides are TGTGCCAGCAGCACCCCGGGACAAACGTTCTTT.